Shown below are 28 T cell receptor beta chains from a single sample sequenced in a study of cytomegalovirus exposure and HLA in healthy donors. Primers for the PCR totalled 60 Vbeta and 13 Jbeta. Sequenced by immunoSEQ multiplex PCR; TCRdb stores in-frame clones only, minus some. The repertoire has 170,000 or so clones, around 77% of them found once; the top ten carry 1%. Sequencing was carried out using PBMCs. These TCRs come from a woman in her 50s in good health and CMV-seropositive.

This clone was recorded only once. This chain connects TRBV7-9 to TRBJ2-7, with D possibly matching TRBD1 (6 bases). Germline loops: CDR1 SEHNR, CDR2 FQNEAQ (reference sequence). CDR3 length equals 16 residues. Trimming removed 1 base at V and 1 base at J, with 14 bases between. CDR3 in amino acids: CASSLVGTIASYEQYF. The CDR3 DNA reads as TGTGCCAGCAGCTTAGTCGGGACAATAGCTTCCTACGAGCAGTACTTC.

This chain uses TRBV19 with TRBJ1-2; maybe TRBD1 (5 bases). CDR1 is LNHDA and CDR2 is SQIVND in the germline V gene (reference sequence). CDR3 size: 13 residues. Trimming removed 4 bases at V and 6 bases at J, with 12 bases between. CDR3 loop: CASSTSGMDGYTF. The CDR3, as DNA: TGTGCCAGTAGTACATCAGGGATGGATGGCTACACCTTC. The variable domain in full, completed from reference TRBV19 and TRBJ1-2, reads DGGITQSPKYLFRKEGQNVTLSCEQNLNHDAMYWYRQDPGQGLRLIYYSQIVNDFQKGDIAEGYSVSREKKESFPLTVTSAQKNPTAFYLCASSTSGMDGYTFGSGTRLTVV.

The chain joins TRBV27 to TRBJ2-2; 7 positions match TRBD1. The CDR3 covers 15 residues. Germline V gene data show CDR1 as MNHEY and CDR2 as SMNVEV (reference sequence). Trimming took 5 bases from V and 4 from J; bases not matched to a gene: 7. Here the CDR3 reads CASSQDRAATGELFF. In DNA, the CDR3 is TGTGCCAGCAGTCAAGACAGGGCAGCCACCGGGGAGCTGTTTTTT.

The chain uses TRBV7-2 and TRBJ2-1; TRBD2 matches at 9 bases. Trimming removed 7 bases from V and 6 bases from J; junction bases left unmatched: 4. CDR3 length: 13 amino acids. Germline V gene sequence: CDR1 SGHTA, CDR2 FQGNSA. The CDR3 loop reads CASKSGRTNEQFF. Written as DNA, the CDR3 is TGTGCCAGCAAAAGCGGGAGGACCAATGAGCAGTTCTTC.

V usage is TRBV11-3 and J usage is TRBJ2-5; a possible D gene is TRBD1 (5 bases). This CDR3 is built from 13 residues. V gave up 4 bases and J gave up 4 bases, with 10 bases separating them. The germline CDR1 and CDR2 sequences are SGHNT and YENEEA. CDR3 region: CASSSLRGETQYF. Written as DNA, the CDR3 is TGTGCCAGCAGCTCCCTAAGGGGAGAGACCCAGTACTTC.

This clone was recorded once. The chain uses TRBV11-3 and TRBJ2-1; possible D gene TRBD1, 6 bases. The CDR3 contains 15 residues. V was clipped by 1 base and J by 4 bases, with 11 bases between them. The germline CDR1 and CDR2 sequences are SGHNT and YENEEA. CDR3 coding DNA: TGTGCCAGCAGCTTAGGGGGGCCCCAATACAATGAGCAGTTCTTC. The encoded protein is CASSLGGPQYNEQFF.

The chain carries TRBV29-1 and TRBJ2-6; possible D gene TRBD2, 7 bases. The CDR3 has 15 amino acids. The V gene's germline CDR1 is SQVTM and CDR2 ANQGSEA. The V and J ends lost 6 bases and 2 bases respectively, with 14 bases between them. CDR3 DNA: TGCAGCGTGAGGATCGGGGGGCCTGGGGCCAACGTCCTGACTTTC. It is translated as CSVRIGGPGANVLTF.

The chain uses TRBV6-5 and TRBJ1-5; no definite D call. The V gene lost 6 bases and the J gene lost 1 base, with 10 bases spanning the gap. The CDR3 is 14 amino acids. Germline V gene sequence: CDR1 MNHEY, CDR2 SVGAGI. The CDR3 is CASSPSGSNQPQHF. The CDR3 bases are TGTGCCAGCAGCCCCTCGGGGAGCAATCAGCCCCAGCATTTT.

This clone was recorded a few times. V and J are TRBV7-9 and TRBJ2-5; 10 positions agree with TRBD2. Germline lookup yields CDR1 SEHNR and CDR2 FQNEAQ (reference sequence). J was trimmed by 3 bases and V by 3 bases; bases with no gene match: 1. This CDR3 contains 14 residues. CDR3 amino acids: CASSLLAGEETQYF. The CDR3 DNA reads TGTGCCAGCAGCTTGCTAGCGGGGGAAGAGACCCAGTACTTC. Full variable domain (remainder filled in from reference TRBV7-9 and TRBJ2-5): DTGVSQNPRHKITKRGQNVTFRCDPISEHNRLYWYRQTLGQGPEFLTYFQNEAQLEKSRLLSDRFSAERPKGSFSTLEIQRTEQGDSAMYLCASSLLAGEETQYFGPGTRLLVL.

The chain recombines TRBV9 with TRBJ2-1, with 7 bases that match TRBD1. Per the germline V gene, CDR1 is SGDLS and CDR2 is YYNGEE. V trimming: 4 bases; J trimming: 6 bases; junction bases outside the gene matches: 10. This CDR3 has 15 amino acids. For the CDR3, the DNA is TGTGCCAGCAGCACCCGGGACAGCAAGCTCAATGAGCAGTTCTTC. Translating gives CASSTRDSKLNEQFF.

The chain links TRBV11-3 to TRBJ2-3, with a weak D call TRBD1 (6 bases). Germline V lookup: CDR1 SGHNT, CDR2 YENEEA. The CDR3 is 16 amino acids. V was pared by 1 base and J by 3 bases, with 14 bases between. In nucleotides, the CDR3 is TGTGCCAGCAGCTTAGGTCAGGGGAGAACAACAGATACGCAGTATTTT. Its protein product is CASSLGQGRTTDTQYF.

The chain employs TRBV9 and TRBJ1-5, with 7 bases aligning to TRBD1. Trimming cost V 0 bases and J 5 bases; bases outside gene matches: 5. Germline CDR1 reads SGDLS; CDR2 reads YYNGEE. The CDR3 contains 15 residues. CDR3 sequence reads: CASSVGGTGDQPQHF. DNA of the CDR3: TGTGCCAGCAGCGTAGGAGGAACAGGGGATCAGCCCCAGCATTTT.

The rearrangement links TRBV7-6 to TRBJ1-6; 8 bases agree with TRBD1. The J segment lost 9 bases and the V segment lost 1 base, leaving 2 bases of the junction unmatched. Germline V lookup: CDR1 SGHVS, CDR2 FNYEAQ. The CDR3 is made up of 14 amino acids. CDR3 in amino acids: CASSLEQGGSPLHF. In nucleotides, the CDR3 is TGTGCCAGCAGCTTAGAACAGGGGGGTTCACCCCTCCACTTT. The variable domain in full, completed from reference TRBV7-6 and TRBJ1-6, reads GAGVSQSPRYKVTKRGQDVALRCDPISGHVSLYWYRQALGQGPEFLTYFNYEAQQDKSGLPNDRFSAERPEGSISTLTIQRTEQRDSAMYRCASSLEQGGSPLHFGNGTRLTVT.

This clone showed up just a few times. The J gene is TRBJ2-7, the V gene TRBV6-5; D may be TRBD1 (6 bases). Trimming removed 0 bases from V and 5 bases from J, with 14 bases in between. This CDR3 has 15 amino acids. Germline values: CDR1 MNHEY, CDR2 SVGAGI. The CDR3 spells CASSYSGQSADEQYF. The CDR3 DNA is TGTGCCAGCAGTTACTCAGGACAGTCCGCGGACGAGCAGTACTTC.

V usage is TRBV5-4 and J usage is TRBJ2-1, with D perhaps matching TRBD1 (6 bases). V dropped 2 bases and J dropped 10 bases, with 19 bases sitting between them. CDR1 SGHNT and CDR2 YYREEE come from the germline V gene (reference sequence). The CDR3 loop spans 15 amino acids. CDR3 in amino acids: CASSFVQGSRGEQFF. CDR3 coding DNA: TGTGCCAGCAGCTTCGTTCAGGGGAGTAGAGGGGAGCAGTTCTTC.

The J gene is TRBJ1-5, the V gene TRBV2; D call uncertain. Trimming stripped 8 bases from V and 3 bases from J, with 8 bases between. The CDR3 length is 12 residues. CDR1 and CDR2 (germline): SNHLY, FYNNEI. The CDR3 DNA reads TGTGCCAGCGGGCAGGACAATCAGCCCCAGCATTTT. Translation gives CASGQDNQPQHF.

The chain carries TRBV6-1 and TRBJ2-1; the D is unclear. Germline assignment: CDR1 MNHNS and CDR2 SASEGT. This CDR3 is built from 17 residues. Trimming cost V 5 bases and J 2 bases, with 19 bases left between them. The CDR3 spells CASSKGPGRYTYNEQFF. CDR3 DNA sequence: TGTGCCAGCAGTAAAGGCCCAGGCAGATATACCTACAATGAGCAGTTCTTC.

This chain links TRBV5-1 with TRBJ1-4, with 11 bases identical to TRBD1. With 5 bases clipped from V and 8 bases from J, the junction kept 2 bases outside the gene matches. The CDR3 covers 13 residues. Germline CDR1 reads SGHRS; CDR2 reads YFSETQ. The DNA of the CDR3 is TGCGCCAGCAGGCGGGACAGGGGGGAAAAACTGTTTTTT. Translated: CASRRDRGEKLFF.

Worth noting for this clone: Within the sample, other DNA sequences also encode this same CDR3. This rearrangement joins TRBV5-6 to TRBJ1-2; maybe TRBD1 (6 bases). The V end was cut by 2 bases, the J end by 7 bases, with 21 bases between. The CDR3 loop spans 16 amino acids. Germline V gene lookup returns CDR1 SGHDT and CDR2 YYEEEE. The chain's CDR3 is CASSFGRGIEGFGYTF. The CDR3 bases are TGTGCCAGCAGCTTCGGCAGGGGCATCGAGGGATTTGGCTACACCTTC.

V usage is TRBV5-4 and J usage is TRBJ1-2; D perhaps matches TRBD1 (6 bases). This CDR3 has 13 residues. Germline CDR1 and CDR2: SGHNT and YYREEE (reference sequence). The V end was cut by 0 bases, the J end by 7 bases, with 10 bases between. DNA for the CDR3: TGTGCCAGCAGCTTGGTGGCAGGGGTTGGCTACACCTTC. Translated, it gives CASSLVAGVGYTF.

The CDR3 here is CASSLYNTEAFF. CDR3 nucleotides: TGCGCCAGCAGCTTATATAACACTGAAGCTTTCTTT. V usage is TRBV5-1 and J usage is TRBJ1-1; D gene ambiguous. In germline, CDR1 is SGHRS, CDR2 YFSETQ. The V and J ends lost 2 bases and 2 bases respectively, with 4 bases between them. This CDR3 has 12 residues.

The chain carries TRBV2 and TRBJ2-1; 9 bases line up with TRBD1. Germline CDR1 and CDR2: SNHLY and FYNNEI. The CDR3 spans 15 residues. V trimming: 1 base; J trimming: 5 bases; junction bases outside the gene matches: 3. CDR3 amino acids: CASSEGTGVNNEQFF. The CDR3 DNA reads as TGTGCCAGCAGTGAAGGGACAGGGGTGAACAATGAGCAGTTCTTC.

The rearrangement joins TRBV18 to TRBJ1-2; D is unresolved. The CDR3 loop spans 14 amino acids. V lost 1 base to trimming and J lost 7 bases, with 13 bases between them. Per germline, CDR1 KGHSH and CDR2 LQKENI. CDR3 in amino acids: CASSPLGKIGGYTF. In DNA, the CDR3 is TGTGCCAGCTCACCACTCGGGAAAATTGGTGGCTACACCTTC. Looking up the rest from reference TRBV18 and TRBJ1-2 gives the full variable domain: NAGVMQNPRHLVRRRGQEARLRCSPMKGHSHVYWYRQLPEEGLKFMVYLQKENIIDESGMPKERFSAEFPKEGPSILRIQQVVRGDSAAYFCASSPLGKIGGYTFGSGTRLTVV.

This clone was recorded a few times. The V gene is TRBV4-3, the J gene TRBJ2-5, with a tentative D call TRBD1 (6 bases). Germline assignment: CDR1 LGHNA and CDR2 YSLEER. This CDR3 region has 16 residues. V was clipped by 0 bases and J by 7 bases, with 18 bases between them. The CDR3 sequence: CASSQEQGPLPGTQYF. The CDR3 region has the DNA TGCGCCAGCAGCCAAGAGCAGGGGCCTCTCCCAGGGACCCAGTACTTC.

This clone was recorded a few times. At one end the junction does not follow the germline gene, possibly because of a read error. The gene calls are TRBV7-9 and TRBJ1-1; 7 nucleotides line up with TRBD1. The CDR3 length is 14 residues. Germline CDR1 and CDR2: SEHNR and FQNEAQ (reference sequence). CDR3 loop: CSSSLEQGSTEAFF. CDR3 in DNA: TGTTCCAGCAGCTTAGAACAGGGGAGCACTGAAGCTTTCTTT.

The rearrangement uses TRBV5-4 and TRBJ1-2, with D possibly TRBD1 on 5 matching bases. Per the germline V gene, CDR1 is SGHNT and CDR2 is YYREEE (reference sequence). The CDR3 is made up of 13 amino acids. Trimming left V 6 bases short and J 8 bases short, with 17 bases between. CDR3 in DNA: TGTGCCAGCAACGAAGCAGGGTTCAGGGGCTACACCTTC. It codes for CASNEAGFRGYTF.

J is TRBJ1-2 and V is TRBV19; TRBD1 is a possible D gene (5 bases). Between the trimmed V and J ends, which lost 3 bases and 3 bases, there was a span of 8 bases. The CDR3 covers 13 residues. Germline V gene lookup returns CDR1 LNHDA and CDR2 SQIVND (reference sequence). The CDR3 reads CASSITRDYGYTF. The CDR3 DNA reads TGTGCCAGTAGTATTACCAGGGACTATGGCTACACCTTC.

This chain links TRBV28 with TRBJ2-1; D might be TRBD1 (6 bases). Germline CDR1 and CDR2: MDHEN and SYDVKM. Trimming removed 5 bases from V and 0 bases from J, with 23 bases in between. The CDR3 loop spans 19 amino acids. The CDR3 sequence is CASSPVATGTKGSYNEQFF. Here the CDR3 DNA reads TGTGCCAGCAGTCCGGTCGCCACCGGGACAAAGGGCTCCTACAATGAGCAGTTCTTC.